The 18 T cell receptor beta chains presented below share a single source sample, sequenced in a study of blood T cell repertoires in COVID-19. Here immunoSEQ multiplex PCR was the method, and the copy in TCRdb shows in-frame clones only, minus some. The table has hundreds of thousands of clones, 70% to 90% seen once. The sequenced sample consisted of PBMCs or T cells enriched from blood (not recorded which). The receptors stem from a woman aged 40 to 50 who had recovered from COVID-19.

The rearrangement links TRBV5-4 to TRBJ1-2; tentatively, D is TRBD1 (6 bases). The CDR3 has 14 amino acids. The ends were cut back, 4 bases at V and 2 bases at J, with 12 bases in the middle. Germline V lookup: CDR1 SGHNT, CDR2 YYREEE (reference sequence). The CDR3 DNA sequence: TGTGCCAGCAGCACACTTGACAGGAACTATGGCTACACCTTC. It codes for CASSTLDRNYGYTF.

The chain recombines TRBV7-9 with TRBJ1-2; 9 bases match TRBD1. There are 16 residues in the CDR3. J lost 4 bases, V lost 4 bases, and 10 bases had no gene match. Germline lookup yields CDR1 SEHNR and CDR2 FQNEAQ (reference sequence). CDR3 in DNA: TGTGCCAGCAGCTCCCCCGGACAGGGGCAAAGCTATGGCTACACCTTC. Residues: CASSSPGQGQSYGYTF.

CDR3 protein: CAISESNSAETQYF. The CDR3 coding sequence is TGTGCCATCAGTGAGTCAAATAGCGCGGAGACCCAGTACTTC. The chain carries TRBV10-3 and TRBJ2-5; TRBD2 might be the D (5 bases). V lost 0 bases and J lost 5, with 10 bases in between. The CDR3 has 14 amino acids. The germline CDR1 and CDR2 sequences are ENHRY and SYGVKD.

The chain links TRBV30 to TRBJ2-7; tentatively, D is TRBD1 (6 bases). CDR3 size: 12 residues. V dropped 1 base and J dropped 6 bases, with 10 bases sitting between them. CDR1 and CDR2 (germline): GTSNPN, SVGIG (reference sequence). The CDR3: CAWSATGFEQYF. CDR3 nucleotide sequence: TGTGCCTGGAGTGCAACAGGGTTCGAGCAGTACTTC.

CDR3: CASSQDQGQVYYEQYF. CDR3 DNA: TGTGCCAGCAGCCAAGACCAGGGCCAGGTGTACTACGAGCAGTACTTC. The rearrangement joins TRBV4-2 to TRBJ2-7, with a weak D call TRBD1 (5 bases). V was cut by 0 bases and J by 3 bases, with 15 bases left in between. The CDR3 is made up of 16 amino acids. Per germline, CDR1 LGHNA and CDR2 YNFKEQ.

A single count supports this clone. The genes are TRBV7-9 and TRBJ2-1; D might be TRBD2 (6 bases). The ends were cut back, 4 bases at V and 3 bases at J, with 16 bases in the middle. Germline V gene sequence: CDR1 SEHNR, CDR2 FQNEAQ (reference sequence). The CDR3 runs to 16 residues. The CDR3 spells CASSSLGGGNYNEQFF. In nucleotides, the CDR3 is TGTGCCAGCAGCTCCCTTGGGGGAGGTAACTACAATGAGCAGTTCTTC.

The chain recombines TRBV3-1 (or the pseudogene TRBV3-2) with TRBJ2-3; 10 positions match TRBD1. This CDR3 is 17 amino acids long. Per the germline V gene, CDR1 is LGHDT and CDR2 is YNNKEL (reference sequence). The V segment lost 4 bases and the J segment 4 bases; nucleotides outside the gene matches: 11. DNA for the CDR3: TGTGCCAGCAGCCGCCCCCGAGGAGACAGGGGGCCAGATACGCAGTATTTT. Translating gives CASSRPRGDRGPDTQYF.

The chain is built from TRBV7-3 and TRBJ1-1; D remains ambiguous. Germline V gene data show CDR1 as SGHTA and CDR2 as FQGTGA. The CDR3 extends over 14 amino acids. Trimming removed 2 bases from V and 2 bases from J, with 9 bases in between. The CDR3 DNA reads as TGTGCCAGCAGCTTATTAGGCGGCAACACTGAAGCTTTCTTT. Protein product: CASSLLGGNTEAFF.

The chain links TRBV3-1 (or the pseudogene TRBV3-2) to TRBJ1-1; D gene uncertain. The CDR3 covers 14 residues. V was pared by 0 bases and J by 9 bases, with 14 bases between. Germline V gives CDR1 LGHDT, CDR2 YNNKEL (reference sequence). The DNA for the CDR3 is TGTGCCAGCAGCCAAGAAAACCGGCGGCAGAAAGCTTTCTTT. It translates to CASSQENRRQKAFF.

The V call is TRBV6-5, the J call TRBJ2-2; 8 bases align to TRBD2. Germline V gene data show CDR1 as MNHEY and CDR2 as SVGAGI. CDR3 length: 13 amino acids. V gave up 6 bases and J gave up 6 bases; unmatched junction bases: 3. The CDR3: CASRLLAAGELFF. In DNA, the CDR3 is TGTGCCAGCAGGCTACTAGCGGCCGGGGAGCTGTTTTTT.

The J gene is TRBJ2-1, the V gene TRBV2; the D gene is possibly TRBD2 (5 bases). This CDR3 region has 13 residues. Germline CDR1 SNHLY, CDR2 FYNNEI. V lost 7 bases to trimming and J lost 5 bases, with 12 bases between them. The CDR3 DNA reads TGTGCCAGCACTTTGGACGGGAACAATGAGCAGTTCTTC. Residues: CASTLDGNNEQFF.

This clone was detected once. This chain joins TRBV28 and TRBJ1-6; tentatively, D is TRBD1 (5 bases). CDR3 length: 15 amino acids. V gave up 7 bases and J gave up 2 bases, with 12 bases separating them. Germline V lookup: CDR1 MDHEN, CDR2 SYDVKM. The CDR3 spells CASKRGGTYNSPLHF. The CDR3 bases are TGTGCCAGCAAGCGGGGGGGGACCTATAATTCACCCCTCCACTTT.

This clone was seen only once. Other DNA sequences from this sample encode an identical CDR3 as well. The chain has TRBV29-1 and TRBJ1-1; no definite D call. The germline CDR1 and CDR2 sequences are SQVTM and ANQGSEA. CDR3 length equals 12 residues. V gave up 4 bases and J gave up 2 bases, with 8 bases separating them. CDR3 loop: CSVVEGNTEAFF. CDR3 coding DNA: TGCAGCGTTGTCGAGGGAAACACTGAAGCTTTCTTT.

The V and J genes are TRBV7-3 and TRBJ2-7; D may be TRBD1 (6 bases). Germline CDR1 SGHTA, CDR2 FQGTGA. The V end lost 5 bases, the J end lost 0 bases, and 11 bases lay between the germline ends. This CDR3 has 14 amino acids. The CDR3 DNA follows: TGTGCCAGCAGCCCCGGACAGATCTCCTACGAGCAGTACTTC. This sequence encodes CASSPGQISYEQYF. Based on the CDR3 plus reference TRBV7-3 and TRBJ2-7, the full variable domain is GAGVSQTPSNKVTEKGKYVELRCDPISGHTALYWYRQSLGQGPEFLIYFQGTGAADDSGLPNDRFFAVRPEGSVSTLKIQRTERGDSAVYLCASSPGQISYEQYFGPGTRLTVT.

The chain carries TRBV28 and TRBJ1-2; 7 nucleotides match TRBD1. With 3 bases clipped from V and 2 bases from J, the junction kept 9 bases outside the gene matches. Per the germline V gene, CDR1 is MDHEN and CDR2 is SYDVKM. This CDR3 is built from 16 residues. This chain's CDR3 is CASSFAGPGQNYGYTF. CDR3 nucleotide sequence: TGTGCCAGCAGTTTTGCGGGCCCGGGACAGAACTATGGCTACACCTTC.

The chain joins TRBV7-2 to TRBJ2-7; 8 bases align to TRBD2. The CDR3 covers 14 residues. V was clipped by 2 bases and J by 4 bases; unmatched bases: 4. CDR1 and CDR2 (germline): SGHTA, FQGNSA. The CDR3 protein is CASSLNGGGYEQYF. The CDR3 coding sequence is TGTGCCAGCAGCTTAAACGGGGGGGGATACGAGCAGTACTTC.

As DNA, the CDR3 is TGTGCCAGCAGCCAAAGGGGGGGACTAGCGACAGATACGCAGTATTTT. The encoded protein is CASSQRGGLATDTQYF. The genes are TRBV7-2 and TRBJ2-3; 10 positions agree with TRBD2. The CDR3 sequence is 16 residues long. The germline V gene encodes CDR1 SGHTA and CDR2 FQGNSA. J was trimmed by 3 bases and V by 5 bases; bases with no gene match: 8. Combining the CDR3 with reference TRBV7-2 and TRBJ2-3 gives the whole variable domain GAGVSQSPSNKVTEKGKDVELRCDPISGHTALYWYRQSLGQGLEFLIYFQGNSAPDKSGLPSDRFSAERTGGSVSTLTIQRTQQEDSAVYLCASSQRGGLATDTQYFGPGTRLTVL.

The chain employs TRBV4-3 and TRBJ2-3; the D is unclear. Deletions cut 1 base from V and 1 base from J, with 15 bases between. The CDR3 has 17 amino acids. Per germline, CDR1 LGHNA and CDR2 YSLEER. The CDR3 region is CASSQASDQSRTDTQYF. CDR3 nucleotide sequence: TGCGCCAGCAGCCAAGCAAGCGACCAATCTCGCACAGATACGCAGTATTTT.